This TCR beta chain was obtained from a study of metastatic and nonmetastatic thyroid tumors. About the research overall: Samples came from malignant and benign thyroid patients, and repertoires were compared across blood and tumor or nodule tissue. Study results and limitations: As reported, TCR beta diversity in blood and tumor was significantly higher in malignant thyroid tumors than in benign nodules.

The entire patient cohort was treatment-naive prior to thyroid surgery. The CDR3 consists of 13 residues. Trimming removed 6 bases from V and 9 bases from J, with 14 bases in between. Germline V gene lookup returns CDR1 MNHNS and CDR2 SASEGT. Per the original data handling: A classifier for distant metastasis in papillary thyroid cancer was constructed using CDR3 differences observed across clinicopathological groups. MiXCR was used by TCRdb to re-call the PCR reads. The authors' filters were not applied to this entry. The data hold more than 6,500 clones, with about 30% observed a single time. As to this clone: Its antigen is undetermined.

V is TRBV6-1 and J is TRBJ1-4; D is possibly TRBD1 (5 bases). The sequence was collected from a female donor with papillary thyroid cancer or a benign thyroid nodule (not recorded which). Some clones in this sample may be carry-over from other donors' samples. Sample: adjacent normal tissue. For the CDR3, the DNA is TGTGCCAGCAGCGAGGGGATACAGCAAAAACTGTTTTTT. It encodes CASSEGIQQKLFF.